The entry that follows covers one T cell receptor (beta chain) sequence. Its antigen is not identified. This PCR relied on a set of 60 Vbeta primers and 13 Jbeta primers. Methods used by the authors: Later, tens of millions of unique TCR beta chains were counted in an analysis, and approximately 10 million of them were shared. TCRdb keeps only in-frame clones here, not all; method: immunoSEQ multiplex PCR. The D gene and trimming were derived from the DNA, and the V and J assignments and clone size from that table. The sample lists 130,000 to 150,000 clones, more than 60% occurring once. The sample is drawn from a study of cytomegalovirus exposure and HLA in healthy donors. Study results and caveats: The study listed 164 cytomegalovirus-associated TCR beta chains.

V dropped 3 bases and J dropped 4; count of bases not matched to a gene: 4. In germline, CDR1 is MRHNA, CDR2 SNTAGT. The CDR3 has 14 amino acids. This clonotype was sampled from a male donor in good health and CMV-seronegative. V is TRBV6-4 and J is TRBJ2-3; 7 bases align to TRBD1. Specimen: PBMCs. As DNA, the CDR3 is TGTGCCAGCAGTGAAGCCACAGGGGCAGATACGCAGTATTTT. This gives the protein CASSEATGADTQYF.